The T cell receptor beta chain under discussion was sequenced for a study of CD8 T cells in Susac syndrome. Study at large: Patients with Susac syndrome were, at the time of blood collection, therapy-naive, maintained on corticosteroids, or maintained on intravenous immunoglobulin alone.

From blood CD8+ and CD4+ T cells, the TCR beta chain was sequenced. V lost 5 bases to trimming and J lost 4 bases, with 11 bases between them. The CDR3 runs to 12 residues. CDR1 and CDR2 from the germline V gene are DFQATT and SNEGSKA (reference sequence). General study points: Clonal expansion was missing from Susac syndrome CD4+ T cell repertoires.

The RNA, 0.5 to 1 ug, was put through reverse transcription using random hexamers. Amplification of TCR beta CDR3 used immunoSEQ multiplex PCR across 54 Vbeta and 13 Jbeta. TCRdb independently ran MiXCR on the immunoSEQ multiplex PCR reads; one entry per CDR3 protein. The sample consists of around 200,000 distinct CDR3 sequences, 90% to 96% of them appearing once. To note about this clonotype: Its antigen is still unknown.

The receptor comes from a human donor with Susac syndrome. Sequencing was carried out using CD4+ T cells from PBMCs. The V and J genes are TRBV20-1 and TRBJ2-5; D is perhaps TRBD2 (5 bases). CDR3 DNA sequence: TGCAGTGCTCTAACTAGACCAGAGACCCAGTACTTC. It specifies CSALTRPETQYF.